This entry is about one T cell receptor (beta chain). Its specific antigen is unknown. No per-base quality is available; no much larger clone lies one base away. The entry originates in a study of T-cell reconstitution after alpha-beta-depleted transplantation in children (dated by TCRdb to the mid-2010s). About the study as a whole: The study quantitatively tracked T-cell immune reconstitution after TCRalphabeta/CD19-depleted allogeneic hematopoietic cell transplantation in children using TCR repertoire profiling. The investigation overall reported the following: Over the following months the frequencies of hyperexpanded clones went down, and after one year T-cell counts and TCRbeta diversity were mostly credited to newly produced T cells. The apparently early alphabetaT-cell count recovery about two months after transplant was reportedly dependent on only several hundred rapidly expanded clones derived from non-depleted graft cells. In some patients, the high TCRbeta diversity seen at day 60 was put down to recipient T cells and intrathymic progenitors that had survived conditioning.

In light of the paper, this sample's treatment or condition label describes: allogeneic hematopoietic cell transplantation with graft depleted of TCRalphabeta T cells and CD19 B cells. TCRalphabeta/CD19-depleted allogeneic hematopoietic cell grafts were given to the transplant recipients, all of whom were children. The trim is 0 bases for V and 2 bases for J, with a gap of 15 bases between the germline ends. The CDR3, cysteine through phenylalanine, is 17 amino acids long. The only DNA kept is the CDR3, 51 bases in frame from the first base. Libraries were built with PCR. Instrument used: Illumina HiSeq 2500. Molecular barcoding was employed in the preparation of TCR libraries, with unique molecular identifiers being used to normalize TCRbeta repertoire quantification. In TCRdb, the public reads were trimmed at Q25 with fastp and aligned with MiXCR, with productive beta chains retained. Each record represents a unique CDR3 protein, reported with the most common genes and DNA among its rows. The sample table lists approximately 400,000 distinct CDR3 sequences, about 17% of them with a count of one. 29% of the sample comes from the top ten.

The material was PBMCs, mostly from graft donor cells, obtained 360 days after TCRalphabeta/CD19-depleted stem cell transplant. The sequence was obtained from a boy less than two years old who had a stem cell transplant for Wiskott-Aldrich syndrome, so the T cells may come from the graft donor. The sequence links TRBV12-3 or TRBV12-4 to TRBJ2-3; TRBD1 is possibly the D segment (6 matching bases). CDR3 protein: CASSLAIRRGNTDTQYF. The bases read TGTGCCAGCAGTTTAGCGATTCGCAGGGGAAACACAGATACGCAGTATTTT.